Presented here are 19 T cell receptor beta chains from one specimen sequenced in a study of blood T cell repertoires in COVID-19. This table comes from immunoSEQ multiplex PCR, and its TCRdb copy is limited to in-frame clones, with some not included. The sample lists approximately 100,000 clones, roughly nine tenths occurring once. The sequenced sample was peripheral blood. Receptors were obtained from a man between 60 and 75 years old with acute or convalescent COVID-19.

The chain combines TRBV19 with TRBJ1-1; 7 bases line up with TRBD1. V shed 2 bases, J shed 8 bases, and the junction held 5 bases outside the gene matches. Germline V gene lookup returns CDR1 LNHDA and CDR2 SQIVND (reference sequence). CDR3 size: 13 residues. This CDR3 is CASSISSDREAFF. The DNA of the CDR3 is TGTGCCAGTAGTATAAGTTCGGACAGGGAAGCTTTCTTT.

This chain joins TRBV30 and TRBJ1-6, with unresolved D. Germline assignment: CDR1 GTSNPN and CDR2 SVGIG (reference sequence). Trimming shortened V by 0 bases and J by 10 bases, and 10 bases separated the two germline ends. The CDR3 spans 13 residues. Here the CDR3 reads CAWSVAGESPLHF. DNA of the CDR3: TGTGCCTGGAGTGTGGCAGGCGAGTCACCCCTCCACTTT.

The J gene is TRBJ1-1, the V gene TRBV18; 11 bases are shared with TRBD1. The CDR3 spans 16 residues. Germline V gives CDR1 KGHSH, CDR2 LQKENI. V shed 3 bases, J shed 1 base, and the junction held 4 bases outside the gene matches. CDR3 DNA sequence: TGTGCCAGCTCACCTTCCGGGACAGGGGGGAACACTGAAGCTTTCTTT. Amino acids: CASSPSGTGGNTEAFF.

The rearrangement links TRBV12-2 to TRBJ2-4; the table calls TRBD2, which could not be checked here. TRBV12-2 is given as a pseudogene. This CDR3 comprises 15 residues. The CDR3 sequence is CASRLAWTSGDIQYF. The CDR3 region has the DNA TGTGCAAGTCGCTTAGCGTGGACTAGTGGGGACATTCAGTACTTC.

The CDR3 DNA reads TGCGCCAGCAGCTCGACCGGGACAGGGTATAATGAAAAACTGTTTTTT. The encoded protein is CASSSTGTGYNEKLFF. The J gene is TRBJ1-4, the V gene TRBV5-1; 9 bases agree with TRBD1. Germline assignment: CDR1 SGHRS and CDR2 YFSETQ. The V and J ends lost 3 bases and 4 bases, in that order; junction bases with no gene match: 7. The CDR3 runs 16 residues.

The gene calls are TRBV5-1 and TRBJ2-3, with a tentative D call TRBD1 (6 bases). This CDR3 has 14 residues. CDR1 SGHRS and CDR2 YFSETQ come from the germline V gene. Between the trimmed V and J ends, which lost 2 bases and 5 bases, there was a span of 12 bases. The CDR3 DNA is TGCGCCAGCAGCTTCCTCGTAGGGGGAGATACGCAGTATTTT. As protein: CASSFLVGGDTQYF.

The V call is TRBV19, the J call TRBJ1-5, with D tentatively TRBD1 (5 bases). This CDR3 is built from 11 residues. Trimming pared 8 bases from V and 5 bases from J, leaving 7 bases between. The germline gives CDR1 LNHDA, CDR2 SQIVND (reference sequence). The DNA of the CDR3 is TGTGCCAGTGGAGGGGATCAGCCCCAGCATTTT. Translating it yields CASGGDQPQHF.

This clone has just one count. V and J are TRBV11-3 and TRBJ2-1, with 9 positions matching TRBD2. CDR3 length: 17 residues. The germline V gene has CDR1 SGHNT and CDR2 YENEEA. The J segment lost 9 bases and the V segment lost 5 bases, leaving 17 bases of the junction unmatched. CDR3 sequence reads: CASSRGGLAGPRGEQFF. Here the CDR3 DNA reads TGTGCCAGCAGCCGTGGGGGGCTAGCGGGACCCCGGGGTGAGCAGTTCTTC.

V and J are TRBV7-3 and TRBJ1-2, with 10 positions matching TRBD1. Germline CDR1 is SGHTA and CDR2 is FQGTGA. This CDR3 is built from 15 residues. V was pared by 0 bases and J by 5 bases, with 3 bases of the junction left unmatched. The CDR3: CASSLTGQGRYGYTF. In DNA, the CDR3 is TGTGCCAGCAGCTTAACGGGACAGGGGAGGTATGGCTACACCTTC.

The chain uses TRBV5-1 and TRBJ1-3; TRBD1 matches 9 bases. Germline values: CDR1 SGHRS, CDR2 YFSETQ. V trimming: 4 bases; J trimming: 3 bases; junction bases outside the gene matches: 5. The CDR3 is 15 amino acids. CDR3 DNA: TGCGCCAGCAGCCCGGACAGGGGAGGTGGAAACACCATATATTTT. Residues: CASSPDRGGGNTIYF.

The chain uses TRBV6-5 and TRBJ1-5, with 7 bases identical to TRBD1. Germline lookup yields CDR1 MNHEY and CDR2 SVGAGI. CDR3 length: 14 amino acids. The ends lost 4 bases at V and 9 bases at J; junction bases unmatched: 9. This CDR3 reads CASSFPGQSRPQHF. For the CDR3, the DNA is TGTGCCAGCAGTTTCCCGGGACAGTCCCGGCCCCAGCATTTT.

The rearrangement links TRBV5-1 to TRBJ1-1; 7 bases match TRBD1. The V segment lost 0 bases and the J segment 7 bases; nucleotides outside the gene matches: 9. Germline V gene lookup returns CDR1 SGHRS and CDR2 YFSETQ. CDR3 length: 15 amino acids. As DNA, the CDR3 is TGCGCCAGCAGCTTGGTTGGGACAGCGAGCTATGAAGCTTTCTTT. Translation gives CASSLVGTASYEAFF. Full variable domain (remainder filled in from reference TRBV5-1 and TRBJ1-1): KAGVTQTPRYLIKTRGQQVTLSCSPISGHRSVSWYQQTPGQGLQFLFEYFSETQRNKGNFPGRFSGRQFSNSRSEMNVSTLELGDSALYLCASSLVGTASYEAFFGQGTRLTVV.

The chain links TRBV25-1 to TRBJ2-5; TRBD2 matches 10 bases. V shed 1 base and J 7 bases; nucleotides not matched to a gene: 6. Germline CDR1 is MGHDK and CDR2 is SYGVNS. The CDR3 loop spans 15 amino acids. CDR3: CASSELSSGSGTQYF. In DNA form, the CDR3 reads TGTGCCAGCAGTGAATTGTCTAGCGGGAGCGGGACCCAGTACTTC. Full variable domain (missing parts from reference TRBV25-1 and TRBJ2-5): EADIYQTPRYLVIGTGKKITLECSQTMGHDKMYWYQQDPGMELHLIHYSYGVNSTEKGDLSSESTVSRIRTEHFPLTLESARPSHTSQYLCASSELSSGSGTQYFGPGTRLLVL.

This clone has just a few counts. Here the CDR3 reads CASSYRQGINEKLFF. CDR3 DNA: TGTGCCAGCAGTTACAGACAGGGGATTAATGAAAAACTGTTTTTT. The V and J genes are TRBV6-5 and TRBJ1-4; 8 bases agree with TRBD1. The CDR3 contains 15 residues. The germline V gene has CDR1 MNHEY and CDR2 SVGAGI. The V segment lost 2 bases and the J segment 4 bases; nucleotides outside the gene matches: 3.

The CDR3 DNA reads TGTGCCATCAGTGCGAGACAGGGCATTAACACTGAAGCTTTCTTT. Translation gives CAISARQGINTEAFF. The V gene is TRBV10-3, the J gene TRBJ1-1; 7 bases agree with TRBD1. This CDR3 region has 15 residues. Trimming at V came to 4 bases and at J to 2 bases, leaving 7 bases not matched to a gene. Germline-derived CDR1 and CDR2 are ENHRY and SYGVKD.

The chain combines TRBV5-5 with TRBJ2-7; 11 nucleotides match TRBD2. The germline V gene encodes CDR1 SGHKS and CDR2 YYEKEE (reference sequence). V gave up 2 bases and J gave up 4 bases; unmatched junction bases: 2. The CDR3 covers 14 residues. The CDR3 here is CASSFGTSGYEQYF. The CDR3 DNA reads as TGTGCCAGCAGCTTCGGGACTAGCGGATACGAGCAGTACTTC.

The gene calls are TRBV18 and TRBJ2-3; TRBD2 matches 7 bases. This CDR3 comprises 16 residues. V was clipped by 3 bases and J by 3 bases; unmatched bases: 9. Germline V gives CDR1 KGHSH, CDR2 LQKENI. The chain's CDR3 is CASSPRSGEITDTQYF. The CDR3 nucleotides are TGTGCCAGCTCACCGCGGAGCGGGGAGATAACAGATACGCAGTATTTT.

This sequence joins TRBV29-1 and TRBJ1-2, with 8 nucleotides matching TRBD1. This CDR3 comprises 13 residues. Trimming at V came to 6 bases and at J to 8 bases, leaving 11 bases not matched to a gene. Germline CDR1 reads SQVTM; CDR2 reads ANQGSEA. The CDR3 DNA follows: TGCAGCGTCGCCGGACAGGGAGGGAGCGGCTACACCTTC. It specifies CSVAGQGGSGYTF.

The gene calls are TRBV27 and TRBJ1-1; D is possibly TRBD1 (6 bases). Germline CDR1 and CDR2: MNHEY and SMNVEV (reference sequence). V lost 2 bases to trimming and J lost 8 bases, with 9 bases between them. The CDR3 is 12 residues long. This CDR3 reads CASSLAGAEAFF. The CDR3 bases are TGTGCCAGCAGTTTAGCAGGGGCAGAAGCTTTCTTT.